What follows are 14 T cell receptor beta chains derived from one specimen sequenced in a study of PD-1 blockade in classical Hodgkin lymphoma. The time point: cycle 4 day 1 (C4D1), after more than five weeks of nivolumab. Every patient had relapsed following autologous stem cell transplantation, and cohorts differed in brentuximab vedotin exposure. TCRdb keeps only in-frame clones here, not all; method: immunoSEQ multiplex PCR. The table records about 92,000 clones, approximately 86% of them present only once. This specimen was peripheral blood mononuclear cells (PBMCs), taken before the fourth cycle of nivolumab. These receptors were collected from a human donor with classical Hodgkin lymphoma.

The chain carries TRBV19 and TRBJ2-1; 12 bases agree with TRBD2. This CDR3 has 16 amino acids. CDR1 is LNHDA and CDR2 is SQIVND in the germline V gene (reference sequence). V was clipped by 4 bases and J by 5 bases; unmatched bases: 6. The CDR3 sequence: CASSTRLAGDNNEQFF. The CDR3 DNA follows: TGTGCCAGTAGTACTAGACTAGCGGGGGACAACAATGAGCAGTTCTTC.

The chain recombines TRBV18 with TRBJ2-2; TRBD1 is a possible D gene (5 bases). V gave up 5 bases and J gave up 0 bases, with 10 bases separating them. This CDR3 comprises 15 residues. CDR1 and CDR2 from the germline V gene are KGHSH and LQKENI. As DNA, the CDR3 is TGTGCCAGCTCAGGTGGGGCCGCGAACACCGGGGAGCTGTTTTTT. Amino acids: CASSGGAANTGELFF. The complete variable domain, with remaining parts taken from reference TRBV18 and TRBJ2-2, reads NAGVMQNPRHLVRRRGQEARLRCSPMKGHSHVYWYRQLPEEGLKFMVYLQKENIIDESGMPKERFSAEFPKEGPSILRIQQVVRGDSAAYFCASSGGAANTGELFFGEGSRLTVL.

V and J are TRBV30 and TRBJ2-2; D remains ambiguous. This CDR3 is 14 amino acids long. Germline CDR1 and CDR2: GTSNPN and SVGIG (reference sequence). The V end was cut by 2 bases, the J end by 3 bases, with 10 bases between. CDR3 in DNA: TGTGCCTGGAGTTTTGGGATGGACACCGGGGAGCTGTTTTTT. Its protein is CAWSFGMDTGELFF.

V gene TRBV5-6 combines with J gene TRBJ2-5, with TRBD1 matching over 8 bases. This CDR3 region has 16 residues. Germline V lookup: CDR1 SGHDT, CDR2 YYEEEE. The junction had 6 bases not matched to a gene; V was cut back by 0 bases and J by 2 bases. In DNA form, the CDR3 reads TGTGCCAGCAGCTTGGGGTTAACAGGGGGTCAAGAGACCCAGTACTTC. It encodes CASSLGLTGGQETQYF.

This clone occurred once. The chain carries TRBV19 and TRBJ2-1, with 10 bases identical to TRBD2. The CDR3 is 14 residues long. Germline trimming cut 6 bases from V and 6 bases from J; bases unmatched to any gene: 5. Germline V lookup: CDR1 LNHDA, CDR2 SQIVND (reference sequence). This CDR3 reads CASSPGLASNEQFF. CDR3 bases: TGTGCCAGTAGCCCGGGACTAGCGTCCAATGAGCAGTTCTTC.

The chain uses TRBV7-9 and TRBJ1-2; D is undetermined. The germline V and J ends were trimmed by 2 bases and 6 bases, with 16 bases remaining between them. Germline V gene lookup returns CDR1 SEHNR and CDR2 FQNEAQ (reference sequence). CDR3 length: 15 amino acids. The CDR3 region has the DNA TGTGCCAGCAGCTTAAACACGCCTGGAGCGCATGGCTACACCTTC. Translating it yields CASSLNTPGAHGYTF.

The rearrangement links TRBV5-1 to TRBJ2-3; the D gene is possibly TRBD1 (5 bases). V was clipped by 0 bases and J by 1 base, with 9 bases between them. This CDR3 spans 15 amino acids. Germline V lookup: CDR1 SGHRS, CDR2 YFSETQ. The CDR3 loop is CASSLAVGGTDTQYF. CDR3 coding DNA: TGCGCCAGCAGCTTGGCGGTAGGGGGCACAGATACGCAGTATTTT.

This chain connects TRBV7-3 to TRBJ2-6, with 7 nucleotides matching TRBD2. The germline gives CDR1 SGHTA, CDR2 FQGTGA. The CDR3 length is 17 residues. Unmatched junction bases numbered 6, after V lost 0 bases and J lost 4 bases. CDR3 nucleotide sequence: TGTGCCAGCAGCTTAACACCGGGAGGTTCAGGGGCCAACGTCCTGACTTTC. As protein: CASSLTPGGSGANVLTF.

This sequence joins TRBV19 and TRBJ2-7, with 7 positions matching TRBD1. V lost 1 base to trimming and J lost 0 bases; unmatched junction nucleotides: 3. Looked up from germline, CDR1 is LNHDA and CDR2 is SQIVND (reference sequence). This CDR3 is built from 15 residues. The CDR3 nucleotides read TGTGCCAGTAGTATAGGTGGGGACAGCTCCTACGAGCAGTACTTC. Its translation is CASSIGGDSSYEQYF.

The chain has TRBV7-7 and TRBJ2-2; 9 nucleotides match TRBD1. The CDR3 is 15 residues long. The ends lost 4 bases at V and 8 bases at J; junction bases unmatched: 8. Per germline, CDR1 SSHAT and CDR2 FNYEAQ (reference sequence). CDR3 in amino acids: CASSSDRGGWGELFF. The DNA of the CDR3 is TGTGCCAGCAGCTCGGACAGGGGCGGATGGGGGGAGCTGTTTTTT.

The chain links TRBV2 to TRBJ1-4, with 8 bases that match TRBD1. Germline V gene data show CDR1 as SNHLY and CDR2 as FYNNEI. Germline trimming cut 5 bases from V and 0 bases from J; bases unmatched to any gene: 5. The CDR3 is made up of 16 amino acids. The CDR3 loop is CASSYRGLATNEKLFF. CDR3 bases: TGTGCCAGCAGTTACAGGGGGTTGGCAACTAATGAAAAACTGTTTTTT.

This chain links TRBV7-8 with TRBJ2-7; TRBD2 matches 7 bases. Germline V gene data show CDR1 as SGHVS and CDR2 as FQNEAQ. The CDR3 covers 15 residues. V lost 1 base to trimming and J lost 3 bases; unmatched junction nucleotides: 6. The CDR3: CASSLEVGGHYEQYF. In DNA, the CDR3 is TGTGCCAGCAGCTTAGAGGTGGGAGGGCACTACGAGCAGTACTTC. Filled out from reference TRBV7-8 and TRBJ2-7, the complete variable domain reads GAGVSQSPRYKVAKRGQDVALRCDPISGHVSLFWYQQALGQGPEFLTYFQNEAQLDKSGLPSDRFFAERPEGSVSTLKIQRTQQEDSAVYLCASSLEVGGHYEQYFGPGTRLTVT.

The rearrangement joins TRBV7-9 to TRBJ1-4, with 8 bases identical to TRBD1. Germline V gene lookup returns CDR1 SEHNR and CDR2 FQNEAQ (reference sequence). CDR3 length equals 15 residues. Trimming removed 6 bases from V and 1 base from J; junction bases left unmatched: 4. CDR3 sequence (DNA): TGTGCCAGCAGGCCCGACAGGGGAACTAATGAAAAACTGTTTTTT. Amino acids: CASRPDRGTNEKLFF.

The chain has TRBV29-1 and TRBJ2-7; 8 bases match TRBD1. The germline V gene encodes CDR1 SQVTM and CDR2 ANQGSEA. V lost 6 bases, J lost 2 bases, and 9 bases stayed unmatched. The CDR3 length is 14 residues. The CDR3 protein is CSVFFSDRAYEQYF. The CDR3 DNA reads TGCAGCGTATTTTTTTCGGACAGGGCCTACGAGCAGTACTTC.